This paragraph covers one TCR beta chain sequence. Its target is not known. The PCR made use of 60 Vbeta and 13 Jbeta primers. Profiled with immunoSEQ multiplex PCR; TCRdb holds only in-frame clones, not every one. The sample contains over 150,000 clones, around 77% of which appear only once. This specimen belongs to a study of cytomegalovirus exposure and HLA in healthy donors. Study summary: A prior study identified 117 million unique TCR beta sequences from about 179 million T cells. Findings of the study overall: An Asian-associated ancestry cluster reportedly showed fewer N-insertions than the approximately 600-donor mean in a later analysis. Cytomegalovirus-associated TCR beta chains were listed, numbering 150 to 200. It was reported that TCR beta sequences correctly inferred the HLA-A and HLA-B alleles for most subjects.

The CDR3 spans 12 residues. Germline CDR1 MDHEN, CDR2 SYDVKM. Trimming removed 7 bases from V and 6 bases from J, with 12 bases in between. The receptor was derived from a woman younger than 30 in good health and CMV-seronegative. The chain links TRBV28 to TRBJ1-2; perhaps TRBD1 as D (6 bases). Specimen: PBMCs. The CDR3 DNA reads TGTGCCAGCAACGGACAGCAACATGGCTACACCTTC. Translation gives CASNGQQHGYTF.